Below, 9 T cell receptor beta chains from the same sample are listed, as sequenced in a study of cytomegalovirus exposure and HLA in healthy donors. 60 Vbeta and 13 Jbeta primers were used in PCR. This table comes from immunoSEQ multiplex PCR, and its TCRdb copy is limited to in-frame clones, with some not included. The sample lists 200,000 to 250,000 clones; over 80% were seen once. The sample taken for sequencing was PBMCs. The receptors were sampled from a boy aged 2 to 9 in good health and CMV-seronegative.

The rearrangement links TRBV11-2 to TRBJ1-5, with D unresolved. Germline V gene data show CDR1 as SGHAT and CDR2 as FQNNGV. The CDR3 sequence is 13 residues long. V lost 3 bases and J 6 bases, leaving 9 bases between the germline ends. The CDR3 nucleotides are TGTGCCAGCAGCTTCGGTGAGGCTCAGCCCCAGCATTTT. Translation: CASSFGEAQPQHF.

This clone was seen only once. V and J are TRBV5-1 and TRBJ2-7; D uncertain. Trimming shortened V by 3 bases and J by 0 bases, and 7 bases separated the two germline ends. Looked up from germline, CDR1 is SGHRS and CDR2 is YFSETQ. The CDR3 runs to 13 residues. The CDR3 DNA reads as TGCGCCAGCAGCTCCTTGAGCTCCTACGAGCAGTACTTC. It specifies CASSSLSSYEQYF. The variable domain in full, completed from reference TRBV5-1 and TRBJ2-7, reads KAGVTQTPRYLIKTRGQQVTLSCSPISGHRSVSWYQQTPGQGLQFLFEYFSETQRNKGNFPGRFSGRQFSNSRSEMNVSTLELGDSALYLCASSSLSSYEQYFGPGTRLTVT.

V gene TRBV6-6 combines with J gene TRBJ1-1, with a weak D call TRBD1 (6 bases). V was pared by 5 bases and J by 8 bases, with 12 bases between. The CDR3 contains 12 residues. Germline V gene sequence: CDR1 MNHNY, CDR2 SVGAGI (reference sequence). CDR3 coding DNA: TGTGCCAGCAGTCTAACAGGGAGCGAAGCTTTCTTT. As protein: CASSLTGSEAFF.

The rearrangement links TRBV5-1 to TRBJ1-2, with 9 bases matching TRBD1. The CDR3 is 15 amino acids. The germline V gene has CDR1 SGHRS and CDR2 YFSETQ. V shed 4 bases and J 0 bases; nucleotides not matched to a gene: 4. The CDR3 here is CASSATGGANYGYTF. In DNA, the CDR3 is TGCGCCAGCAGCGCGACAGGGGGAGCTAACTATGGCTACACCTTC.

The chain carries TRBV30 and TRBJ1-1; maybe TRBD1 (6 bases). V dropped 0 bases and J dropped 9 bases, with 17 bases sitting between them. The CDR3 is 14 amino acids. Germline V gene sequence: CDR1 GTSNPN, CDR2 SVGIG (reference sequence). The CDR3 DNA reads TGTGCCTGGAGTGTGGGGGCAGGGGTAAGAAAAGCTTTCTTT. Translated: CAWSVGAGVRKAFF. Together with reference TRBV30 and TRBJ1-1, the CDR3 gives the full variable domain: SQTIHQWPATLVQPVGSPLSLECTVEGTSNPNLYWYRQAAGRGLQLLFYSVGIGQISSEVPQNLSASRPQDRQFILSSKKLLLSDSGFYLCAWSVGAGVRKAFFGQGTRLTVV.

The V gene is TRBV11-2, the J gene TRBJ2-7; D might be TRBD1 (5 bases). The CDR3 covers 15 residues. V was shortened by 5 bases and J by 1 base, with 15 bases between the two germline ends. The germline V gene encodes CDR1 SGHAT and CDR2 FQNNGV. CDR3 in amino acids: CASSLSPTVSYEQYF. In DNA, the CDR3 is TGTGCCAGCAGCCTTAGTCCGACAGTATCCTACGAGCAGTACTTC.

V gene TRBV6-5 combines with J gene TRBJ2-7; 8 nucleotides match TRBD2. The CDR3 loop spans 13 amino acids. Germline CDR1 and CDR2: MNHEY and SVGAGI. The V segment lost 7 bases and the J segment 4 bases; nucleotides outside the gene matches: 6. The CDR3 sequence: CASMVAGRYEQYF. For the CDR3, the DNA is TGTGCCAGCATGGTAGCGGGACGTTACGAGCAGTACTTC.

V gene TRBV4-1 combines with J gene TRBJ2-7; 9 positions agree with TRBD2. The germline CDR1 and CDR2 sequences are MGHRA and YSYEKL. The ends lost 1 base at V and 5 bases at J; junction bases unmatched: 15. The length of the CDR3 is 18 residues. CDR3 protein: CASSQGLVRREGLHEQYF. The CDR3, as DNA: TGCGCCAGCAGCCAAGGCTTGGTTAGGCGGGAGGGCCTCCACGAGCAGTACTTC.

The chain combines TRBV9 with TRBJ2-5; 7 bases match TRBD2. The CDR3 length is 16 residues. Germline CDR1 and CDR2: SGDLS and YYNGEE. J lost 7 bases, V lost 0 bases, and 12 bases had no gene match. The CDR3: CASSVAGDYVSGTQYF. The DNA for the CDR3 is TGTGCCAGCAGCGTAGCCGGGGACTACGTCTCCGGGACCCAGTACTTC.